The rows below give T cell receptor beta chains drawn from one sample of a study of identical twins. TCRdb itself ran the 5' RACE reads through MiXCR, one entry per CDR3 protein. There are 300,000 to 350,000 distinct CDR3 sequences in the sample; 9% to 15% occur only once, and approximately 7.6% lies in the top ten. The sample also formed part of further work on yellow fever vaccine responses in identical twins.

The sample was CD8+ T cells sorted from blood. These receptors originate from a woman younger than 30 in good health. The CDR3 runs from the conserved cysteine through the conserved F or W. A D gene is named only where the DNA matches it firmly. Clone size, where shown, is once, few, many, or a class for clones that have expanded.

cdr3_aa	cdr3_nt	clone_size	v_call	j_call	d_call
CASSLEDGQVDTGELFF	TGTGCCAGCAGCTTAGAAGATGGACAGGTAGACACCGGGGAGCTGTTTTTT	many	TRBV7-9	TRBJ2-2	TRBD1
CATSETASFTDTQYF	TGTGCCACCAGTGAAACCGCCTCATTCACAGATACGCAGTATTTT	few	TRBV24-1	TRBJ2-3	-
CASSVYGTSDSTDTQYF	TGTGCCAGCAGCGTATACGGGACTAGCGATAGCACAGATACGCAGTATTTT	few	TRBV9	TRBJ2-3	TRBD2
CASSTDDTNTEAFF	TGTGCCAGCAGCACGGACGACACCAACACTGAAGCTTTCTTT	few	TRBV3-1	TRBJ1-1	-
CASSIGRGSNTEAFF	TGTGCCAGTAGTATAGGTCGGGGGTCAAACACTGAAGCTTTCTTT	few	TRBV19	TRBJ1-1	-
CASRDRQLAKNIQYF	TGTGCCAGCAGGGACAGACAACTAGCCAAAAACATTCAGTACTTC	-	TRBV2	TRBJ2-4	-
CSATSDRGADTQYF	TGCAGTGCTACCTCGGACAGGGGGGCAGATACGCAGTATTTT	-	TRBV20-1	TRBJ2-3	TRBD1
CASSGREGGNIQYF	TGTGCCAGCAGTGGGCGGGAGGGGGGAAACATTCAGTACTTC	-	TRBV12-3/TRBV12-4	TRBJ2-4	TRBD2
CASSHRPEESAKNIQYF	TGTGCCAGCAGTCACCGACCCGAGGAGTCGGCCAAAAACATTCAGTACTTC	many	TRBV12-3/TRBV12-4	TRBJ2-4	-
CASSVRVSGANVLTF	TGTGCCAGCAGCGTCAGGGTCTCCGGGGCCAACGTCCTGACTTTC	-	TRBV9	TRBJ2-6	-
CASSPETSGGAPTQYF	TGCGCCAGCAGCCCTGAGACTAGCGGGGGGGCCCCTACGCAGTATTTT	-	TRBV4-1	TRBJ2-3	TRBD2
CASSPLGLEAFF	TGTGCCAGCAGTCCCCTAGGCCTTGAAGCTTTCTTT	-	TRBV28	TRBJ1-1	-
CASSYGGTDEQFF	TGTGCCAGCAGCTACGGGGGGACTGATGAGCAGTTCTTC	-	TRBV7-2	TRBJ2-1	TRBD2
CASSPLGTIYNEQFF	TGCGCCAGCAGCCCTCTCGGGACCATCTACAATGAGCAGTTCTTC	-	TRBV4-1	TRBJ2-1	-
CASSVASDGLAKPDTQYF	TGTGCCAGCAGCGTAGCGTCGGATGGACTAGCGAAACCAGATACGCAGTATTTT	-	TRBV9	TRBJ2-3	TRBD2
CASSAGSNQPQHF	TGTGCCAGCAGTGCTGGTAGCAATCAGCCCCAGCATTTT	few	TRBV25-1	TRBJ1-5	-
CATSEISQETQYF	TGTGCCACCAGTGAAATCAGCCAAGAGACCCAGTACTTC	-	TRBV24-1	TRBJ2-5	-
CASSQAHGTGYGYTF	TGCGCCAGCAGCCAAGCACATGGGACAGGCTATGGCTACACCTTC	-	TRBV4-1	TRBJ1-2	TRBD1
CASSQERGRAFEQFF	TGCGCCAGCAGCCAAGAACGCGGGAGGGCCTTTGAGCAGTTCTTC	few	TRBV4-1	TRBJ2-1	TRBD2
CSVVGGQTNNEQFF	TGCAGCGTTGTGGGGGGCCAGACTAACAATGAGCAGTTCTTC	few	TRBV29-1	TRBJ2-1	-
CASSDGTTDTQYF	TGTGCCAGCAGTGACGGAACGACAGATACGCAGTATTTT	few	TRBV6-4	TRBJ2-3	-
CASSLDGMGTGELFF	TGTGCCAGCAGCTTAGACGGGATGGGCACCGGGGAGCTGTTTTTT	-	TRBV7-9	TRBJ2-2	-
CASSNARNRGHQETQYF	TGTGCCAGCAGCAATGCCCGGAACAGGGGCCACCAAGAGACCCAGTACTTC	-	TRBV28	TRBJ2-5	TRBD1
CASISGGNAFF	TGTGCCAGCATCTCCGGTGGGAACGCTTTCTTT	few	TRBV2	TRBJ1-1	-
CASSYDQLGTDTQYF	TGCGCCAGCAGCTACGACCAACTAGGCACAGATACGCAGTATTTT	-	TRBV5-1	TRBJ2-3	-
CSARELAGGPWETQYF	TGCAGTGCTAGGGAGCTAGCGGGGGGGCCGTGGGAGACCCAGTACTTC	few	TRBV20-1	TRBJ2-5	TRBD2
CASSLGYTDTQYF	TGTGCCAGCAGTTTAGGCTACACAGATACGCAGTATTTT	few	TRBV27	TRBJ2-3	-
CVSSSAGQTRVTQYF	TGTGTCAGCAGTTCGGCAGGTCAGACGCGGGTTACGCAGTATTTT	-	TRBV27	TRBJ2-3	-
CSVPGATDTQYF	TGCAGCGTACCGGGAGCCACAGATACGCAGTATTTT	-	TRBV29-1	TRBJ2-3	-
CASSVVGGRGEQYF	TGTGCCAGCAGCGTAGTTGGGGGAAGAGGGGAGCAGTACTTC	many	TRBV9	TRBJ2-7	-
CASSRRTGIRQPQHF	TGCGCCAGCAGCCGCCGGACAGGGATTCGGCAGCCCCAGCATTTT	-	TRBV4-1	TRBJ1-5	TRBD1
CSADSYYTDTQYF	TGCAGTGCTGACTCGTACTACACAGATACGCAGTATTTT	many	TRBV20-1	TRBJ2-3	-